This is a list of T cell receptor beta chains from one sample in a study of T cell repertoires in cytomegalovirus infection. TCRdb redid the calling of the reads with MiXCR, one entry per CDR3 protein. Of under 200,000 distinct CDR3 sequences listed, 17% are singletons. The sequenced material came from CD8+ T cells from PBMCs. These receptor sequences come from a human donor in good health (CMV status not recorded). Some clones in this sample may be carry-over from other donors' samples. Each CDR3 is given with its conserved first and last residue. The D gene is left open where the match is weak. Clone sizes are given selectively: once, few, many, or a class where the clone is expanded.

CDR3 DNA: TGTGCCAGCAGCTTAGTCGGGGGGGCATCCACTGAGCAGTTCTTC
CDR3 protein: CASSLVGGASTEQFF
clone size: .
V gene: TRBV7-2
D gene: TRBD2
J gene: TRBJ2-1

CDR3 DNA: TGTGCCAGCAGTGAAACCACAGGGTCGAGCGATGAGCAGTTCTTC
CDR3 protein: CASSETTGSSDEQFF
clone size: few
V gene: TRBV28
D gene: .
J gene: TRBJ2-1

CDR3 DNA: TGTGCCAGCAGCTTAGGCGCGCGTGAGCAGTTCTTC
CDR3 protein: CASSLGAREQFF
clone size: .
V gene: TRBV7-2
D gene: .
J gene: TRBJ2-1

CDR3 DNA: TGTGCCAGCAGCTTAGGGCGCGTAATGGAAGAGACCCAGTACTTC
CDR3 protein: CASSLGRVMEETQYF
clone size: .
V gene: TRBV7-9
D gene: .
J gene: TRBJ2-5

CDR3 DNA: TGTGCCAGCAGCTCATCCATCTACGAGCAGTACTTC
CDR3 protein: CASSSSIYEQYF
clone size: .
V gene: TRBV7-6
D gene: .
J gene: TRBJ2-7

CDR3 DNA: TGCAGCGTTCATGGGACAGGCTATGGCTACACCTTC
CDR3 protein: CSVHGTGYGYTF
clone size: few
V gene: TRBV29-1
D gene: TRBD1
J gene: TRBJ1-2

CDR3 DNA: TGTGCCAGCAGCTTGGGGACAGGGTTCCTATTGGGAGAGACCCAGTACTTC
CDR3 protein: CASSLGTGFLLGETQYF
clone size: .
V gene: TRBV7-9
D gene: TRBD1
J gene: TRBJ2-5

CDR3 DNA: TGTGCCAGCAGTCTTTCCATTGACTGGGCTAACTATGGCTACACCTTC
CDR3 protein: CASSLSIDWANYGYTF
clone size: few
V gene: TRBV27
D gene: .
J gene: TRBJ1-2

CDR3 DNA: TGTGCCAGCAGCTTCGACGTAGCGGGGGGGCCGAGAGATACGCAGTATTTT
CDR3 protein: CASSFDVAGGPRDTQYF
clone size: few
V gene: TRBV7-9
D gene: TRBD2
J gene: TRBJ2-3

CDR3 DNA: TGTGCCAGCAGTTACGGAGGGGAGACCCAGTACTTC
CDR3 protein: CASSYGGETQYF
clone size: .
V gene: TRBV6-2/TRBV6-3
D gene: .
J gene: TRBJ2-5

CDR3 DNA: TGTGCCAGCAGCTTGGGACCCGCCGATTACAATGAGCAGTTCTTC
CDR3 protein: CASSLGPADYNEQFF
clone size: .
V gene: TRBV5-6
D gene: .
J gene: TRBJ2-1

CDR3 DNA: TGTGCCAGCAGTTACGCTGTGGGTAGCGAGCAGTACTTC
CDR3 protein: CASSYAVGSEQYF
clone size: .
V gene: TRBV6-8
D gene: .
J gene: TRBJ2-7

CDR3 DNA: TGTGCCAGCAGTTACGAACAGGCGGAGGAGTACTTC
CDR3 protein: CASSYEQAEEYF
clone size: .
V gene: TRBV6-2/TRBV6-3
D gene: .
J gene: TRBJ2-7

CDR3 DNA: TGTGCCAGCAGCCCTCTGATGGTGAGGTTGACAGATACGCAGTATTTT
CDR3 protein: CASSPLMVRLTDTQYF
clone size: once
V gene: TRBV6-2/TRBV6-3
D gene: .
J gene: TRBJ2-3

CDR3 DNA: TGTGCCAGCAGTTTAGCGGCGGGAGTGGATTACGAGCAGTACTTC
CDR3 protein: CASSLAAGVDYEQYF
clone size: .
V gene: TRBV27
D gene: TRBD2
J gene: TRBJ2-7

CDR3 DNA: TGTGCCAGTAGTATCTACCAGCGGGAGATCCCAACCGGGGAGCTGTTTTTT
CDR3 protein: CASSIYQREIPTGELFF
clone size: few
V gene: TRBV19
D gene: TRBD2
J gene: TRBJ2-2

CDR3 DNA: TGCAGCGTTGGGGATGCCGGGACAAACACTGAAGCTTTCTTT
CDR3 protein: CSVGDAGTNTEAFF
clone size: few
V gene: TRBV29-1
D gene: .
J gene: TRBJ1-1

CDR3 DNA: TGTGCCAGCAGTAAGACGGAGAATTACGAGCAGTACTTC
CDR3 protein: CASSKTENYEQYF
clone size: few
V gene: TRBV7-9
D gene: .
J gene: TRBJ2-7

CDR3 DNA: TGTGCCAGCAGTCCTCTAGGCATATACAATGAGCAGTTCTTC
CDR3 protein: CASSPLGIYNEQFF
clone size: .
V gene: TRBV27
D gene: .
J gene: TRBJ2-1

CDR3 DNA: TGCGCCAGCAGCCAAGATCCGGATAGCAATCAGCCCCAGCATTTT
CDR3 protein: CASSQDPDSNQPQHF
clone size: few
V gene: TRBV4-3
D gene: .
J gene: TRBJ1-5

CDR3 DNA: TGCAGCGAGGCACAGGGTTTTGGCGAGACCCAGTACTTC
CDR3 protein: CSEAQGFGETQYF
clone size: .
V gene: TRBV29-1
D gene: .
J gene: TRBJ2-5

CDR3 DNA: TGTGCCAGCAGCTTATCCGAGGGGAGACGGGAGACCCAGTACTTC
CDR3 protein: CASSLSEGRRETQYF
clone size: .
V gene: TRBV7-6
D gene: .
J gene: TRBJ2-5

CDR3 DNA: TGCGCCAGCAGCCAAGAAGCGGGAGGGGGGAATGAGCAGTTCTTC
CDR3 protein: CASSQEAGGGNEQFF
clone size: few
V gene: TRBV4-3
D gene: TRBD2
J gene: TRBJ2-1

CDR3 DNA: TGTGCCACCAGGGACAGGGGGATTTCACCCCTCCACTTT
CDR3 protein: CATRDRGISPLHF
clone size: few
V gene: TRBV15
D gene: TRBD1
J gene: TRBJ1-6

CDR3 DNA: TGTGCCAGCAGTTCCGCCAGGGGCCAAGAGACCCAGTACTTC
CDR3 protein: CASSSARGQETQYF
clone size: .
V gene: TRBV28
D gene: .
J gene: TRBJ2-5

CDR3 DNA: TGTGCCAGCAGTTTCCCCGGGACAGGTAGCCACGAGCAGTACTTC
CDR3 protein: CASSFPGTGSHEQYF
clone size: few
V gene: TRBV27
D gene: TRBD1
J gene: TRBJ2-7

CDR3 DNA: TGTGCCAGCAGTTTGAGCGGGGGCGCCGAAAAACTGTTTTTT
CDR3 protein: CASSLSGGAEKLFF
clone size: .
V gene: TRBV27
D gene: .
J gene: TRBJ1-4

CDR3 DNA: TGTGCCAGCAGCTTAGGAGTGACGGACTATGGCTACACCTTC
CDR3 protein: CASSLGVTDYGYTF
clone size: many
V gene: TRBV7-2
D gene: .
J gene: TRBJ1-2

CDR3 DNA: TGTGCCACCCGTGCAGGGACCAATGAGCAGTTCTTC
CDR3 protein: CATRAGTNEQFF
clone size: few
V gene: TRBV11-1
D gene: .
J gene: TRBJ2-1

CDR3 DNA: TGTGCCAGCAGCGTAGATACGAGCGCAACCTACAATGAGCAGTTCTTC
CDR3 protein: CASSVDTSATYNEQFF
clone size: .
V gene: TRBV9
D gene: .
J gene: TRBJ2-1

CDR3 DNA: TGTGCCAGCAGCTTATCCGGGTGGACAGAGGTTGGCTACACCTTC
CDR3 protein: CASSLSGWTEVGYTF
clone size: .
V gene: TRBV7-9
D gene: .
J gene: TRBJ1-2

CDR3 DNA: TGCGCCAGCAGCCAAGATACGACTCGTACGCAGTATTTT
CDR3 protein: CASSQDTTRTQYF
clone size: .
V gene: TRBV4-3
D gene: .
J gene: TRBJ2-3

CDR3 DNA: TGTGCCAGCAGACCAGTCCCCCCGGGGAATGAGCAGTTCTTC
CDR3 protein: CASRPVPPGNEQFF
clone size: many
V gene: TRBV28
D gene: .
J gene: TRBJ2-1

CDR3 DNA: TGTGCCAGCAGTTCCCACCTCCTCGGGGACACTGAAGCTTTCTTT
CDR3 protein: CASSSHLLGDTEAFF
clone size: few
V gene: TRBV28
D gene: .
J gene: TRBJ1-1

CDR3 DNA: TGTGCCAGCAGCTCTGGACTATACAATGAGCAGTTCTTC
CDR3 protein: CASSSGLYNEQFF
clone size: many
V gene: TRBV7-2
D gene: .
J gene: TRBJ2-1

CDR3 DNA: TGTGCCAGCAGTACCCCCGACAGGACCTCCTACGAGCAGTACTTC
CDR3 protein: CASSTPDRTSYEQYF
clone size: .
V gene: TRBV28
D gene: .
J gene: TRBJ2-7

CDR3 DNA: TGTGCCAGCAAATACGCGGCGTTGGCCTACGAGCAGTACTTC
CDR3 protein: CASKYAALAYEQYF
clone size: few
V gene: TRBV6-2/TRBV6-3
D gene: .
J gene: TRBJ2-7

CDR3 DNA: TGTGCCAGCAGTTACTTCGAGACTAGCGGCACAGATACGCAGTATTTT
CDR3 protein: CASSYFETSGTDTQYF
clone size: few
V gene: TRBV6-2/TRBV6-3
D gene: TRBD2
J gene: TRBJ2-3

CDR3 DNA: TGTGCCAGCAGCTTCAGGCTCGACCGCGAGACCCAGTACTTC
CDR3 protein: CASSFRLDRETQYF
clone size: few
V gene: TRBV7-6
D gene: .
J gene: TRBJ2-5

CDR3 DNA: TGTGCCAGCAGTTTATTTATGCAGGGGGATCAGCCCCAGCATTTT
CDR3 protein: CASSLFMQGDQPQHF
clone size: .
V gene: TRBV28
D gene: TRBD1
J gene: TRBJ1-5

CDR3 DNA: TGTGCCAGCAGTTACTCGAGTGTGGGTGATCCCCAAACTGAAGCTTTCTTT
CDR3 protein: CASSYSSVGDPQTEAFF
clone size: few
V gene: TRBV6-5
D gene: .
J gene: TRBJ1-1

CDR3 DNA: TGTGCCAGCAGCTTACAAAACAGGGGTAACTACGAGCAGTACTTC
CDR3 protein: CASSLQNRGNYEQYF
clone size: many
V gene: TRBV7-6
D gene: TRBD1
J gene: TRBJ2-7

CDR3 DNA: TGTGCCAGCAGCTCCCGGAGGGGGCAGTACGAGCAGTACTTC
CDR3 protein: CASSSRRGQYEQYF
clone size: .
V gene: TRBV7-6
D gene: .
J gene: TRBJ2-7

CDR3 DNA: TGCGCCAGCAGCCAAGAAGACAGAACCACTGAAGCTTTCTTT
CDR3 protein: CASSQEDRTTEAFF
clone size: .
V gene: TRBV4-3
D gene: .
J gene: TRBJ1-1

CDR3 DNA: TGTGCCAGCAGTTATAAAGGGACCAATTCACCCCTCCACTTT
CDR3 protein: CASSYKGTNSPLHF
clone size: .
V gene: TRBV6-2/TRBV6-3
D gene: .
J gene: TRBJ1-6

CDR3 DNA: TGTGCCACCGGTGGGGGGTCACTAGCCAAAAACATTCAGTACTTC
CDR3 protein: CATGGGSLAKNIQYF
clone size: .
V gene: TRBV12-3/TRBV12-4
D gene: .
J gene: TRBJ2-4

CDR3 DNA: TGTGCCAGCAGCCCCGGACTAGCGGGAAGGTATTCGTACCAAGAGACCCAGTACTTC
CDR3 protein: CASSPGLAGRYSYQETQYF
clone size: .
V gene: TRBV6-2/TRBV6-3
D gene: TRBD2
J gene: TRBJ2-5

CDR3 DNA: TGTGCCAGCAGTTACTCGAACAGACCCAAAGGTGGCTACACCTTC
CDR3 protein: CASSYSNRPKGGYTF
clone size: few
V gene: TRBV6-5
D gene: .
J gene: TRBJ1-2

CDR3 DNA: TGTGCCAGCAGTTGGGTCAAGAACTATGGCTACACCTTC
CDR3 protein: CASSWVKNYGYTF
clone size: .
V gene: TRBV12-3/TRBV12-4
D gene: .
J gene: TRBJ1-2

CDR3 DNA: TGCAGTGCTAGAGATCTGGACAGGTCGAGCTCCTATAATTCACCCCTCCACTTT
CDR3 protein: CSARDLDRSSSYNSPLHF
clone size: few
V gene: TRBV20-1
D gene: TRBD1
J gene: TRBJ1-6

CDR3 DNA: TGTGCCAGTAAGGAGCCCGCGGACAGTTTCTATGGCTACACCTTC
CDR3 protein: CASKEPADSFYGYTF
clone size: .
V gene: TRBV19
D gene: .
J gene: TRBJ1-2

CDR3 DNA: TGTGCCAGCAGTGAAGGGGGCAGGACGAACACCGGGGAGCTGTTTTTT
CDR3 protein: CASSEGGRTNTGELFF
clone size: many
V gene: TRBV6-1
D gene: .
J gene: TRBJ2-2

CDR3 DNA: TGCAGCGTCCCTGGACAGGGGGCAACCGGGGAGCTGTTTTTT
CDR3 protein: CSVPGQGATGELFF
clone size: .
V gene: TRBV29-1
D gene: TRBD1
J gene: TRBJ2-2

CDR3 DNA: TGTGCCAGCAACCTTAGCGGGAGGCCGGCGGGCCAGTACTTC
CDR3 protein: CASNLSGRPAGQYF
clone size: .
V gene: TRBV28
D gene: TRBD2
J gene: TRBJ2-5

CDR3 DNA: TGTGCCAGCAGCTCTGACAGGGACTACAATGAGCAGTTCTTC
CDR3 protein: CASSSDRDYNEQFF
clone size: .
V gene: TRBV6-2/TRBV6-3
D gene: TRBD1
J gene: TRBJ2-1